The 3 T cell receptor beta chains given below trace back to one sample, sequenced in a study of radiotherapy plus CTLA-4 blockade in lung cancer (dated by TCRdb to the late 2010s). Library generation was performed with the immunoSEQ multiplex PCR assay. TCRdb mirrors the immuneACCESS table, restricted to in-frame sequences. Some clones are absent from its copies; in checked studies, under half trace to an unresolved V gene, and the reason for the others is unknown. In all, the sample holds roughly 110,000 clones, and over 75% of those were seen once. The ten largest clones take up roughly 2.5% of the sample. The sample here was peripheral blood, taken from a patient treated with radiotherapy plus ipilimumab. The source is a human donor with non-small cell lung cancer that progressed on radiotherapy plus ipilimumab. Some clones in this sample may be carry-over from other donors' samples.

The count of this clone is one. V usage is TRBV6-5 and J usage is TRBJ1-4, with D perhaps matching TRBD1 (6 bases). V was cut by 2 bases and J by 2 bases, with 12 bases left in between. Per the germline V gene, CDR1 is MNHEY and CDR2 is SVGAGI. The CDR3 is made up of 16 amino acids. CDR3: CASSYGGAGTNEKLFF. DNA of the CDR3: TGTGCCAGCAGTTACGGGGGGGCCGGGACTAATGAAAAACTGTTTTTT.

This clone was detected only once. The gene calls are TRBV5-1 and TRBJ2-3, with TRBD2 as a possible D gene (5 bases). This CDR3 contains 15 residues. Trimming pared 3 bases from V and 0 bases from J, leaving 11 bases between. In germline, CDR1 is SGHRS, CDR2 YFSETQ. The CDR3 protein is CASSSNPGSTDTQYF. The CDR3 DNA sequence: TGCGCCAGCAGCTCTAACCCGGGGAGCACAGATACGCAGTATTTT.

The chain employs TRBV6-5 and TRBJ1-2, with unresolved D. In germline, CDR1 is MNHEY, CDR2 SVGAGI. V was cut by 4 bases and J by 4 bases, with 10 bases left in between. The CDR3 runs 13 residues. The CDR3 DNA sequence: TGTGCCAGCAGTTTAAAGGGATCCTATGGCTACACCTTC. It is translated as CASSLKGSYGYTF.